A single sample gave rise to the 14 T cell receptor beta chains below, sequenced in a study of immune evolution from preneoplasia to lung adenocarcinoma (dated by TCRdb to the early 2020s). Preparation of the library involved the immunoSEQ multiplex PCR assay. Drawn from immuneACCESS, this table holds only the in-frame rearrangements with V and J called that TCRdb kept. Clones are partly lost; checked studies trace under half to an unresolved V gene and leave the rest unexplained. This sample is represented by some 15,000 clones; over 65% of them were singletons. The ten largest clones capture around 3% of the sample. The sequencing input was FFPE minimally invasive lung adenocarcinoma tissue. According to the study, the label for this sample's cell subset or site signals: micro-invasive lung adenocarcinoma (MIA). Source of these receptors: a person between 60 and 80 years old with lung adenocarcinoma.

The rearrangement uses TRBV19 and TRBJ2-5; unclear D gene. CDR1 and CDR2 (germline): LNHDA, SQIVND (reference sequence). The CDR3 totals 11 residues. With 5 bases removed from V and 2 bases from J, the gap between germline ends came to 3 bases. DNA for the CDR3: TGTGCCAGTAGTGGGCAAGAGACCCAGTACTTC. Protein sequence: CASSGQETQYF.

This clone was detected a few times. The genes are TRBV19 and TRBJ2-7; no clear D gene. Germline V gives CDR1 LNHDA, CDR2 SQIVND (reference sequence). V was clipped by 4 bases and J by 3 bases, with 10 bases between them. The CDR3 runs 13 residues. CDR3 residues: CASSTTDGYEQYF. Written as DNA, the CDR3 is TGTGCCAGTAGTACCACAGACGGCTACGAGCAGTACTTC.

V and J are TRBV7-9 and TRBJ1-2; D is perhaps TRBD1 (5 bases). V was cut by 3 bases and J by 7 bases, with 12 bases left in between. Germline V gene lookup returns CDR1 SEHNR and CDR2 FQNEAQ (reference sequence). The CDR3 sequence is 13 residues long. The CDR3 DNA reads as TGTGCCAGCAGCTTCGCAGGGACGGGTGGCTACACCTTC. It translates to CASSFAGTGGYTF.

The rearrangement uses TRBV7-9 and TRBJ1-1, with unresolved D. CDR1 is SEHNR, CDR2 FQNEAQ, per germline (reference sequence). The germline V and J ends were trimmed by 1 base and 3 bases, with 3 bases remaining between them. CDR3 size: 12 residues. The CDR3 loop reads CASSLVDTEAFF. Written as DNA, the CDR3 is TGTGCCAGCAGCTTAGTTGACACTGAAGCTTTCTTT.

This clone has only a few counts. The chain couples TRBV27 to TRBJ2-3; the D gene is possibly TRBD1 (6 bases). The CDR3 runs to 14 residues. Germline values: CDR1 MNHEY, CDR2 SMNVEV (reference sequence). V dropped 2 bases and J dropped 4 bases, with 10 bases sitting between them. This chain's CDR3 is CASSLRGSSDTQYF. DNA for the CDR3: TGTGCCAGCAGTTTAAGGGGGAGTTCAGATACGCAGTATTTT.

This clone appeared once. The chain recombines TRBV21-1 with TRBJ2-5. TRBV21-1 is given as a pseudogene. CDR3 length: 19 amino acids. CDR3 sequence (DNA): TGTGCCAGCAGCAAAGTTCTCACCCTAGCACCAAGGGGTGAAGAGACCCAGTACTTC. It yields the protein CASSKVLTLAPRGEETQYF.

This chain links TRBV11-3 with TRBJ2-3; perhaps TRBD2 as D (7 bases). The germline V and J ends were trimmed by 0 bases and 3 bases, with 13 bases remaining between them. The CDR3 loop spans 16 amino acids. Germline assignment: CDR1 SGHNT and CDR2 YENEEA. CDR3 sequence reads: CASSLDAGAATDTQYF. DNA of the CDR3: TGTGCCAGCAGCTTAGATGCGGGGGCGGCTACAGATACGCAGTATTTT.

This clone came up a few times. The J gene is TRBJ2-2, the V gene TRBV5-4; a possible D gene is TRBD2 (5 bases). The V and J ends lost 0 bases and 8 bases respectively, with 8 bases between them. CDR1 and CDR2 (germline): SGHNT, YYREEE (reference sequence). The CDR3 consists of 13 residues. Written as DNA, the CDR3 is TGTGCCAGCAGCTTGGGTCGGGGAGGGGAGCTGTTTTTT. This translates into CASSLGRGGELFF.

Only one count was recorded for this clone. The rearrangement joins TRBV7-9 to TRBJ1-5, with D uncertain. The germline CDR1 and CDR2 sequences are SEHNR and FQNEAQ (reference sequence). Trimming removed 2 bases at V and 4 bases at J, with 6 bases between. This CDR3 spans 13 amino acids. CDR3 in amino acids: CASSLSRNQPQHF. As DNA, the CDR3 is TGTGCCAGCAGCTTATCGCGGAATCAGCCCCAGCATTTT.

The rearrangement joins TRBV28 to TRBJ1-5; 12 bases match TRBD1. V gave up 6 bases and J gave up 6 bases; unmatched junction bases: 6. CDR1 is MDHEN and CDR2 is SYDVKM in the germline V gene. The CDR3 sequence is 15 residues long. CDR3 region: CASSYGTGGFQPQHF. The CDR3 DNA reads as TGTGCCAGCAGCTATGGGACAGGGGGCTTTCAGCCCCAGCATTTT.

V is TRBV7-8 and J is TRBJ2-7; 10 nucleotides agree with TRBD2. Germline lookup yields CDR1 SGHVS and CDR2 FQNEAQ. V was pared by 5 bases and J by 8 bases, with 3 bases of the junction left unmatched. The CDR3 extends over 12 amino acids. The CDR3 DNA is TGTGCCAGCAGCCCTAGCGGGAGTAAGCAGTACTTC. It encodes CASSPSGSKQYF.

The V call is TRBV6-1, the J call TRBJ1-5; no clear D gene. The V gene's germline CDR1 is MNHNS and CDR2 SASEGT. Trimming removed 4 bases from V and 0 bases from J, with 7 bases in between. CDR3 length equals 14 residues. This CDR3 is CASSVGNSNQPQHF. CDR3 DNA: TGTGCCAGCAGTGTGGGTAATAGCAATCAGCCCCAGCATTTT.

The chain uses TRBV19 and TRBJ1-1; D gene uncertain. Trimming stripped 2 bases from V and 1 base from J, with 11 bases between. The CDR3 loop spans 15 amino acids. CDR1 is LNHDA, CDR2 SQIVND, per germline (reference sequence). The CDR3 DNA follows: TGTGCCAGTAGTATAAGTCAGGCGTGGAACACTGAAGCTTTCTTT. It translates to CASSISQAWNTEAFF.

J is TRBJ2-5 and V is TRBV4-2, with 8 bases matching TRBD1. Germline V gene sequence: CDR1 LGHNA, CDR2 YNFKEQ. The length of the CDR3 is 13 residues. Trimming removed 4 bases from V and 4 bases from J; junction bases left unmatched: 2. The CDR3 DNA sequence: TGTGCCAGCAGCCCAGACAGGGGAGAGACCCAGTACTTC. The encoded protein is CASSPDRGETQYF.